One and the same sample provided the 9 T cell receptor beta chains below, sequenced in a study of cytomegalovirus exposure and HLA in healthy donors. Assay used: immunoSEQ multiplex PCR; TCRdb lists only in-frame clones, some missing. The sample holds 90,000 to 130,000 clones, roughly 90% seen once. Sequencing was done on a sample of PBMCs. These TCRs come from a woman aged 25 to 39 in good health and CMV-seropositive.

The genes are TRBV4-1 and TRBJ1-3; 8 bases agree with TRBD1. The J segment lost 4 bases and the V segment lost 4 bases, leaving 12 bases of the junction unmatched. From germline, CDR1 is MGHRA and CDR2 YSYEKL. The CDR3 consists of 17 residues. The CDR3 DNA is TGCGCCAGCAGCCCGTACCCAACCGGGACAGGCGGAAACACCATATATTTT. Protein product: CASSPYPTGTGGNTIYF.

This rearrangement joins TRBV6-1 to TRBJ2-7, with D perhaps TRBD2 (6 bases). Between the trimmed V and J ends, which lost 6 bases and 3 bases, there was a span of 18 bases. This CDR3 is 15 amino acids long. Germline V CDR1 and CDR2: MNHNS, SASEGT. The CDR3 here is CASRPPPRGDYEQYF. The DNA of the CDR3 is TGTGCCAGCAGGCCACCCCCGCGGGGCGACTACGAGCAGTACTTC.

In DNA form, the CDR3 reads TGTGCCAGCAGGCGGGAGGGCTCCTACAATGAGCAGTTCTTC. Translated: CASRREGSYNEQFF. The chain joins TRBV7-9 to TRBJ2-1; 9 nucleotides match TRBD2. V shed 6 bases, J shed 0 bases, and the junction held 0 bases outside the gene matches. The CDR3 loop spans 14 amino acids. CDR1 and CDR2 from the germline V gene are SEHNR and FQNEAQ (reference sequence).

The chain joins TRBV7-7 to TRBJ1-2; D is undetermined. The germline V and J ends were trimmed by 2 bases and 0 bases, with 13 bases remaining between them. Germline V gene sequence: CDR1 SSHAT, CDR2 FNYEAQ (reference sequence). This CDR3 contains 16 residues. For the CDR3, the DNA is TGTGCCAGCAGCTTACAAAGACGACGGGCTAACTATGGCTACACCTTC. It translates to CASSLQRRRANYGYTF.

Here the CDR3 DNA reads TGTGCCAGCAGTTCCCCCACGACAGGGGTCGGTCAGCCCCAGCATTTT. It yields the protein CASSSPTTGVGQPQHF. This rearrangement joins TRBV6-6 to TRBJ1-5, with 8 positions matching TRBD1. The CDR3 sequence is 16 residues long. Germline CDR1 is MNHNY and CDR2 is SVGAGI (reference sequence). The trim removed 4 bases at V and 6 bases at J, leaving 11 bases unmatched.

The gene calls are TRBV6-5 and TRBJ2-1; TRBD2 agrees at 8 bases. CDR1 is MNHEY and CDR2 is SVGAGI in the germline V gene. This CDR3 has 14 amino acids. The ends lost 4 bases at V and 8 bases at J; junction bases unmatched: 7. This chain's CDR3 is CASSLGLEYDEQFF. DNA for the CDR3: TGTGCCAGCAGTTTGGGACTAGAATATGATGAGCAGTTCTTC.

V gene TRBV7-3 combines with J gene TRBJ2-2; the match to TRBD2 covers 8 bases. The CDR3 covers 16 residues. Germline CDR1 SGHTA, CDR2 FQGTGA. The V segment lost 0 bases and the J segment 4 bases; nucleotides outside the gene matches: 4. The CDR3 protein is CASSLTGSGATGELFF. DNA of the CDR3: TGTGCCAGCAGCTTAACGGGTAGCGGGGCCACCGGGGAGCTGTTTTTT.

This clone came up a few times. J is TRBJ1-1 and V is TRBV5-5; maybe TRBD1 (5 bases). V was shortened by 4 bases and J by 1 base, with 11 bases between the two germline ends. The CDR3 runs 14 residues. Germline V CDR1 and CDR2: SGHKS, YYEKEE (reference sequence). CDR3 bases: TGTGCCAGCAGCCCAGGGTTTTCGAACACTGAAGCTTTCTTT. This encodes CASSPGFSNTEAFF.

V and J are TRBV10-3 and TRBJ2-3; TRBD2 matches 10 bases. V was pared by 4 bases and J by 8 bases, with 3 bases of the junction left unmatched. Germline V gene lookup returns CDR1 ENHRY and CDR2 SYGVKD. CDR3 length: 13 amino acids. The CDR3: CAISGQREGTQYF. In nucleotides, the CDR3 is TGTGCCATCAGTGGTCAGCGGGAGGGTACGCAGTATTTT.